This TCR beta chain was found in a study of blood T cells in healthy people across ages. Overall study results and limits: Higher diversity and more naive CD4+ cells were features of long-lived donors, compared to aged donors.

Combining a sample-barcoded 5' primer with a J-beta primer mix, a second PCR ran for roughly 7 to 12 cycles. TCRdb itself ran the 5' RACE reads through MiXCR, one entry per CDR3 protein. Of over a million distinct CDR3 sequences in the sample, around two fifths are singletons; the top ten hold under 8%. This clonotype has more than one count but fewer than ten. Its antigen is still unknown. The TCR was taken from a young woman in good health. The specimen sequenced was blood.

As DNA, the CDR3 is TGTGCTAGTGGTTTGGGCCCTAACTATGGCTACACCTTC. Its translation is CASGLGPNYGYTF. The chain combines TRBV12-5 with TRBJ1-2; D ambiguous. Trimming cost V 1 base and J 0 bases, with 3 bases left between them. CDR1 is LGHNT, CDR2 FRNRAP, per germline. CDR3 length: 13 residues. Looking up the rest from reference TRBV12-5 and TRBJ1-2 gives the full variable domain: DARVTQTPRHKVTEMGQEVTMRCQPILGHNTVFWYRQTMMQGLELLAYFRNRAPLDDSGMPKDRFSAEMPDATLATLKIQPSEPRDSAVYFCASGLGPNYGYTFGSGTRLTVV.